This TCR beta chain was captured in a study of T cell changes during pregnancy in multiple sclerosis. The germline V and J ends were trimmed by 7 bases and 10 bases, with 23 bases remaining between them. The CDR3 runs 15 residues. CDR1 WSHSY and CDR2 SAAADI come from the germline V gene. The data were produced by immunoSEQ multiplex PCR, yet TCRdb's version contains in-frame clones alone and is incomplete. This table has under 65,000 clones, 92% appearing once. The V gene is TRBV10-2, the J gene TRBJ2-4, with D perhaps matching TRBD1 (7 bases). The sample consisted of CD4+ T cells from peripheral blood mononuclear cells, taken after pregnancy. The sequence came from a female donor with multiple sclerosis, enrolled in a pregnancy study. In DNA form, the CDR3 reads TGCGCCAGCAATCAAGGAGGGGGCGCCGGGGGAATTCAGTACTTC. Its protein is CASNQGGGAGGIQYF.